Listed below are T cell receptor beta chains from one sample, sequenced in a study of cytomegalovirus exposure and HLA in healthy donors. Profiling relied on immunoSEQ multiplex PCR, and the TCRdb table lists in-frame clones only, not all of them. Of around 150,000 clones in the sample, 80% were seen once. Sequencing input: PBMCs. These receptors were taken from a young man in good health and CMV-seronegative. Both conserved end residues are part of each CDR3. D genes are given only for firm matches. Expanded clones are given a class, and other clones once, few, many or no size at all.

clone_size,d_call,j_call,v_call,cdr3_nt,cdr3_aa
NA,TRBD1,TRBJ2-7,TRBV10-3,TGTGCCACCAGAGGTTCGGGACAGGGATCCTACGAGCAGTACTTC,CATRGSGQGSYEQYF
NA,NA,TRBJ1-3,TRBV28,TGTGCCAGCAGTTTATGGGGACAAACCGGGCTTGGAAACACCATATATTTT,CASSLWGQTGLGNTIYF
NA,NA,TRBJ1-3,TRBV13,TGTGCCAGCAGCTATCCCGCAGGGCGGGGAAACACCATATATTTT,CASSYPAGRGNTIYF
NA,TRBD1,TRBJ1-3,TRBV7-2,TGTGCCAGCAGCTTAGCGACAGGGCGGGACACCATATATTTT,CASSLATGRDTIYF
NA,TRBD2,TRBJ2-3,TRBV4-3,TGCGCCAGCAGCCAAGCGGGGGGAGATACGCAGTATTTT,CASSQAGGDTQYF
NA,NA,TRBJ1-1,TRBV10-3,TGTGCCACCCGACACAGGGCGGAGGACACTGAAGCTTTCTTT,CATRHRAEDTEAFF
NA,TRBD1,TRBJ1-1,TRBV4-1,TGCGCCAGCAGCCAAGTAGGGGGCCGGAGACCTTTTGAAGCTTTCTTT,CASSQVGGRRPFEAFF
NA,NA,TRBJ2-7,TRBV5-5,TGTGCCAGCAGCTTTCCCTGGGACTCATCCTACGAGCAGTACTTC,CASSFPWDSSYEQYF
once,TRBD2,TRBJ2-1,TRBV27,TGTGCCAGCAGTCCCTCGACTAGCGGGAGGGATGATGAGCAGTTCTTC,CASSPSTSGRDDEQFF
NA,TRBD1,TRBJ1-3,TRBV7-2,TGTGCCAGCAGCCTCACAGGGGGCTCTGGAAACACCATATATTTT,CASSLTGGSGNTIYF
few,NA,TRBJ2-1,TRBV14,TGTGCCAGCAGCCAGGGGGCGAGAGATGAGCAGTTCTTC,CASSQGARDEQFF
NA,TRBD1,TRBJ2-7,TRBV6-5,TGTGCCAGCAGTGTTGGGACAGTTCCCTACGAGCAGTACTTC,CASSVGTVPYEQYF
NA,NA,TRBJ2-2,TRBV7-6,TGTGCCAGCAGCTTATTAGTACGGTCGAACACCGGGGAGCTGTTTTTT,CASSLLVRSNTGELFF
NA,TRBD1,TRBJ1-5,TRBV4-2,TGTGCCAGCAGCCAAGAACCTCGGACAGGGGATCAGCCCCAGCATTTT,CASSQEPRTGDQPQHF
NA,NA,TRBJ1-1,TRBV19,TGTGCCAGTAGATCCCACGGGGGATCTGAAGCTTTCTTT,CASRSHGGSEAFF
NA,NA,TRBJ2-1,TRBV13,TGTGCCAGCAGCTCAAAAGGGGCTGCGGGGGAGCAGTTCTTC,CASSSKGAAGEQFF
NA,NA,TRBJ1-1,TRBV6-1,TGTGCCAGCAGTGAAGGGGGCTGGGGTGAAGCTTTCTTT,CASSEGGWGEAFF
few,TRBD2,TRBJ2-1,TRBV6-5,TGTGCCAGCACCAAAAGCGGGAGCGGGGGCAATGAGCAGTTCTTC,CASTKSGSGGNEQFF
NA,NA,TRBJ1-1,TRBV14,TGTGCCAGCAGCCAAGCTGGGCCCTCGGAAGCTTTCTTT,CASSQAGPSEAFF
once,NA,TRBJ2-1,TRBV9,TGTGCCAGCAGCCCCGGGCAGGGAACCTTATACGGGCAGTTCTTC,CASSPGQGTLYGQFF
NA,NA,TRBJ2-7,TRBV13,TGTGCCAGCAGCTTAACCAGGGGTTCCTACGAGCAGTACTTC,CASSLTRGSYEQYF
NA,TRBD1,TRBJ2-7,TRBV11-1,TGTGCCAGCAGCATCTGGACAGGGGCGCTATCCTACGAGCAGTACTTC,CASSIWTGALSYEQYF
NA,NA,TRBJ2-3,TRBV10-3,TGTGCCATCAGTGAACTTTGGGAGGTCAGCACAGATACGCAGTATTTT,CAISELWEVSTDTQYF
NA,NA,TRBJ2-1,TRBV27,TGTGCCAGCAGTTTATTGAGTGGGGGGAGTTGGTTCTTC,CASSLLSGGSWFF
NA,TRBD1,TRBJ2-2,TRBV7-9,TGTGCCAGCGCCCGGGACAGGGACACCGGGGAGCTGTTTTTT,CASARDRDTGELFF
NA,TRBD2,TRBJ2-1,TRBV2,TGTGCCAGCAGTGAAGGGACTAGCGGGAGCGTGGCGAATGAGCAGTTCTTC,CASSEGTSGSVANEQFF
NA,NA,TRBJ1-3,TRBV5-1,TGCGCCAGCAGCTTGGCCATGACAGCTGGAAACACCATATATTTT,CASSLAMTAGNTIYF
NA,NA,TRBJ2-2,TRBV19,TGTGCCAGTAGTATCGGCTCCCCGACAGCTGCGAACACCGGGGAGCTGTTTTTT,CASSIGSPTAANTGELFF
NA,TRBD2,TRBJ2-3,TRBV9,TGTGCCAGCAGCGTCGGGACTAGCAGCGCAGATACGCAGTATTTT,CASSVGTSSADTQYF
NA,NA,TRBJ2-3,TRBV29-1,TGCAGCCTAGATTCGGGGGATACGCAGTATTTT,CSLDSGDTQYF
few,TRBD2,TRBJ2-7,TRBV28,TGTGCCAGCAGTTGGGGGACTAGCGGGAGGACCGAGCAGTACTTC,CASSWGTSGRTEQYF
NA,NA,TRBJ2-7,TRBV27,TGTGCCAGCAGTTCCCCCTCCCCACTAGTTAGGGAGCAGTACTTC,CASSSPSPLVREQYF
few,NA,TRBJ1-4,TRBV2,TGTGCCAGCAGTGAAGCGTCGGGGGGCACGAGGGAAAAACTGTTTTTT,CASSEASGGTREKLFF